The 16 T cell receptor beta chains presented below share a single source sample, sequenced in a study of ipilimumab plus nivolumab after autologous stem cell transplantation (dated by TCRdb to the early 2020s). Library creation used the immunoSEQ multiplex PCR assay. The table was pulled from immuneACCESS by TCRdb, which kept in-frame rearrangements only. Such tables lose some clones; where checked, under half of the loss comes from unresolved V genes, and the rest has no known cause. The sample data list about 15,000 clones, and approximately 80% of these were observed just once. 35% of the sample is held by the ten biggest clonotypes. The source was PBMCs, collected in a trial of ipilimumab plus nivolumab as post-transplant consolidation. The receptors come from a male donor with diffuse large B-cell lymphoma.

The V and J genes are TRBV2 and TRBJ1-1; D perhaps matches TRBD1 (5 bases). The germline gives CDR1 SNHLY, CDR2 FYNNEI. The V and J ends lost 3 bases and 0 bases respectively, with 23 bases between them. CDR3 length equals 19 residues. This CDR3 is CASSDIPRVGTFLNTEAFF. The CDR3 DNA follows: TGTGCCAGCAGTGATATCCCCAGGGTGGGTACATTTTTGAACACTGAAGCTTTCTTT. The complete variable domain, with remaining parts taken from reference TRBV2 and TRBJ1-1, reads EPEVTQTPSHQVTQMGQEVILRCVPISNHLYFYWYRQILGQKVEFLVSFYNNEISEKSEIFDDQFSVERPDGSNFTLKIRSTKLEDSAMYFCASSDIPRVGTFLNTEAFFGQGTRLTVV.

This rearrangement joins TRBV30 to TRBJ1-1; D gene uncertain. The CDR3 consists of 13 residues. CDR1 and CDR2 from the germline V gene are GTSNPN and SVGIG (reference sequence). Trimming took off 5 bases at V and 2 bases at J, with 12 bases between the two ends. CDR3 amino acids: CAWVTQVNTEAFF. The CDR3 nucleotides read TGTGCCTGGGTCACCCAGGTCAACACTGAAGCTTTCTTT.

The chain joins TRBV19 to TRBJ1-4; D is ambiguous. This CDR3 is 14 amino acids long. Trimming shortened V by 6 bases and J by 5 bases, and 13 bases separated the two germline ends. Germline V gives CDR1 LNHDA, CDR2 SQIVND (reference sequence). The CDR3 loop reads CASSPEDLNEKLFF. In DNA form, the CDR3 reads TGTGCCAGTAGCCCAGAGGACTTAAATGAAAAACTGTTTTTT.

This clone was counted between two and nine times. The chain recombines TRBV18 with TRBJ1-1; D is ambiguous. The CDR3 sequence is 14 residues long. Trimming took 3 bases from V and 1 from J, leaving 9 bases between them. Per the germline V gene, CDR1 is KGHSH and CDR2 is LQKENI. CDR3 sequence reads: CASSPTNGNTEAFF. CDR3 bases: TGTGCCAGCTCACCCACCAACGGGAACACTGAAGCTTTCTTT.

This chain links TRBV2 with TRBJ2-1; TRBD2 might be the D (5 bases). CDR1 is SNHLY, CDR2 FYNNEI, per germline. The V end lost 5 bases, the J end lost 9 bases, and 11 bases lay between the germline ends. The length of the CDR3 is 12 residues. The CDR3 region has the DNA TGTGCCAGCAGTTTTCCGGGAACTGAGCAGTTCTTC. It encodes CASSFPGTEQFF.

V usage is TRBV5-1 and J usage is TRBJ2-3; 11 bases map to TRBD2. Germline lookup yields CDR1 SGHRS and CDR2 YFSETQ. This CDR3 contains 17 residues. V lost 0 bases and J lost 3; bases outside the gene matches: 6. This chain's CDR3 is CASSLDPLAGVTDTQYF. The CDR3 DNA is TGCGCCAGCAGCTTGGACCCACTAGCGGGAGTTACAGATACGCAGTATTTT. The full variable domain, its missing parts supplied by reference TRBV5-1 and TRBJ2-3, is KAGVTQTPRYLIKTRGQQVTLSCSPISGHRSVSWYQQTPGQGLQFLFEYFSETQRNKGNFPGRFSGRQFSNSRSEMNVSTLELGDSALYLCASSLDPLAGVTDTQYFGPGTRLTVL.

The gene calls are TRBV11-3 and TRBJ2-3; 10 bases line up with TRBD1. The CDR3 spans 15 residues. V lost 5 bases to trimming and J lost 5 bases; unmatched junction nucleotides: 7. CDR1 SGHNT and CDR2 YENEEA come from the germline V gene. CDR3 sequence reads: CASSPPDRGQDTQYF. The CDR3 region has the DNA TGTGCCAGCAGCCCCCCCGACAGGGGGCAAGATACGCAGTATTTT.

In its sample, this clone was seen a few times. V gene TRBV7-8 combines with J gene TRBJ2-3, with TRBD2 matching 11 bases. Germline trimming cut 5 bases from V and 2 bases from J; bases unmatched to any gene: 3. The CDR3 runs 15 residues. Germline CDR1 is SGHVS and CDR2 is FQNEAQ. The DNA of the CDR3 is TGTGCCAGCAGCCGACTAGCGGGGTCCACAGATACGCAGTATTTT. This encodes CASSRLAGSTDTQYF.

This clone was detected only a few times. The chain recombines TRBV10-2 with TRBJ2-3; 8 bases agree with TRBD2. This CDR3 is 15 amino acids long. Germline lookup yields CDR1 WSHSY and CDR2 SAAADI. Trimming removed 6 bases from V and 3 bases from J; junction bases left unmatched: 8. CDR3 residues: CASSALGLETDTQYF. CDR3 nucleotides: TGCGCCAGCAGCGCGTTGGGACTAGAGACAGATACGCAGTATTTT.

The rearrangement joins TRBV29-1 to TRBJ2-1, with 8 bases matching TRBD1. The CDR3 has 14 amino acids. Germline loops: CDR1 SQVTM, CDR2 ANQGSEA. Trimming cost V 2 bases and J 0 bases; bases outside gene matches: 0. Here the CDR3 DNA reads TGCAGCGTTGAAACAGGGGGCTCCTACAATGAGCAGTTCTTC. It translates to CSVETGGSYNEQFF.

This chain uses TRBV5-1 with TRBJ2-3, with TRBD2 identical over 15 bases. The CDR3 has 17 amino acids. V lost 2 bases, J lost 3 bases, and 4 bases stayed unmatched. The germline CDR1 and CDR2 sequences are SGHRS and YFSETQ. The CDR3 region is CASSFGLAGGGTDTQYF. The CDR3 region has the DNA TGCGCCAGCAGCTTTGGACTAGCGGGAGGGGGTACAGATACGCAGTATTTT.

This rearrangement joins TRBV7-9 to TRBJ1-1; 8 positions agree with TRBD1. J gave up 4 bases and V 2 bases, and 3 bases lay outside the gene matches. The CDR3 loop spans 14 amino acids. Germline V gives CDR1 SEHNR, CDR2 FQNEAQ (reference sequence). CDR3 amino acids: CASSLNQGATEAFF. Written as DNA, the CDR3 is TGTGCCAGCAGCTTAAATCAGGGGGCCACTGAAGCTTTCTTT.

The chain recombines TRBV7-9 with TRBJ2-1, with D unclear. CDR1 is SEHNR, CDR2 FQNEAQ, per germline (reference sequence). The length of the CDR3 is 11 residues. V was shortened by 4 bases and J by 12 bases, with 10 bases between the two germline ends. CDR3 in amino acids: CASSSIPGQFF. The CDR3 nucleotides read TGTGCCAGCAGCTCTATACCGGGGCAGTTCTTC.

A few counts support this clone. The CDR3, as DNA: TGCAGCGCCGTGACAGGGAGCTACGAGCAGTACTTC. This encodes CSAVTGSYEQYF. This chain joins TRBV29-1 and TRBJ2-7; 7 bases fit TRBD1. CDR3 length: 12 residues. The junction had 6 bases not matched to a gene; V was cut back by 7 bases and J by 3 bases. Germline CDR1 SQVTM, CDR2 ANQGSEA.

This chain joins TRBV9 and TRBJ2-3; TRBD2 agrees at 9 bases. The CDR3 totals 16 residues. J lost 0 bases, V lost 4 bases, and 6 bases had no gene match. The germline V gene has CDR1 SGDLS and CDR2 YYNGEE. The CDR3 DNA reads TGTGCCAGCAGCCCAGGACTAGCGAGCAGCACAGATACGCAGTATTTT. Its protein product is CASSPGLASSTDTQYF. Complete variable domain (other parts from reference TRBV9 and TRBJ2-3): DSGVTQTPKHLITATGQRVTLRCSPRSGDLSVYWYQQSLDQGLQFLIQYYNGEERAKGNILERFSAQQFPDLHSELNLSSLELGDSALYFCASSPGLASSTDTQYFGPGTRLTVL.

The chain recombines TRBV5-8 with TRBJ2-7, with D perhaps matching TRBD1 (6 bases). The V gene's germline CDR1 is SGHTS and CDR2 YDEGEE. Trimming shortened V by 10 bases and J by 2 bases, and 16 bases separated the two germline ends. The CDR3 loop spans 13 amino acids. This CDR3 is CACPQDRAYEQYF. The CDR3 DNA reads TGTGCCTGCCCCCAGGACAGAGCCTACGAGCAGTACTTC.